The 20 T cell receptor beta chains presented below share a single source sample, sequenced in a study of T-cell reconstitution after alpha-beta-depleted transplantation in children. Library preparation (for TCRbeta) was performed with unique molecular identifiers. TCRdb used MiXCR to reprocess the PCR reads, holding one entry per CDR3 protein. This repertoire shows about 980,000 distinct CDR3 sequences, about 26% found once; its top ten account for about 28%. Sample: PBMCs, mostly from graft donor cells, taken 360 days after TCRalphabeta/CD19-depleted stem cell transplant. These receptor sequences come from a boy younger than two who had a stem cell transplant for SCID, so the T cells may come from the graft donor.

This clonotype was found a few times. The V and J genes are TRBV20-1 and TRBJ1-2, with 7 nucleotides matching TRBD1. CDR1 is DFQATT and CDR2 is SNEGSKA in the germline V gene (reference sequence). The CDR3 contains 16 residues. J gave up 6 bases and V 1 base, and 14 bases lay outside the gene matches. The CDR3 nucleotides are TGCAGTGCTAGAGTCAACGACGACAGGGCTCCTGATGGCTACACCTTC. Translating gives CSARVNDDRAPDGYTF.

This chain joins TRBV12-3 or TRBV12-4 and TRBJ1-1, with no clear D. The V end was cut by 1 base, the J end by 1 base, with 10 bases between. CDR3 length: 15 residues. CDR3 nucleotide sequence: TGTGCCAGCAGTTTAGAGACTTTACAGAACACTGAAGCTTTCTTT. Translating gives CASSLETLQNTEAFF.

This clonotype has more than one count but fewer than ten. The chain couples TRBV12-3 or TRBV12-4 to TRBJ2-2, with 9 bases fitting TRBD2. This CDR3 comprises 14 residues. J gave up 9 bases and V 5 bases, and 7 bases lay outside the gene matches. DNA for the CDR3: TGTGCCAGCAGTCCCGGGACTAGCCGGCGGGAGCTGTTTTTT. Its translation is CASSPGTSRRELFF.

The chain combines TRBV15 with TRBJ1-1; D is perhaps TRBD1 (6 bases). From germline, CDR1 is LNHNV and CDR2 YYDKDF (reference sequence). The CDR3 runs 14 residues. V was clipped by 3 bases and J by 5 bases, with 13 bases between them. CDR3 protein: CATSRGPTGTEAFF. CDR3 in DNA: TGTGCCACCAGCAGGGGCCCCACAGGGACTGAAGCTTTCTTT.

This chain links TRBV24-1 with TRBJ2-1; tentative D call: TRBD1 (6 bases). CDR3 length: 13 amino acids. Germline V gene data show CDR1 as KGHDR and CDR2 as SFDVKD. Trimming cost V 7 bases and J 8 bases, with 14 bases left between them. In nucleotides, the CDR3 is TGTGCCACCAGCCCCAGGGGCCGGGATGAGCAGTTCTTC. Translation gives CATSPRGRDEQFF.

This clonotype has a handful of counts. The V gene is TRBV4-2, the J gene TRBJ2-5; 7 bases fit TRBD2. CDR3 length: 16 amino acids. Germline lookup yields CDR1 LGHNA and CDR2 YNFKEQ. V was pared by 1 base and J by 4 bases, with 9 bases of the junction left unmatched. As DNA, the CDR3 is TGTGCCAGCAGCCAAGCCGGGACTAACCGCGGAGAGACCCAGTACTTC. Translated, it gives CASSQAGTNRGETQYF.

This clonotype was found many times. The rearrangement joins TRBV20-1 to TRBJ2-7, with TRBD1 identical over 8 bases. Germline-derived CDR1 and CDR2 are DFQATT and SNEGSKA (reference sequence). The length of the CDR3 is 15 residues. J was trimmed by 2 bases and V by 2 bases; bases with no gene match: 8. As DNA, the CDR3 is TGCAGTGCTAGACCCAATCCGGGACAGGCCTACGAGCAGTACTTC. Translated, it gives CSARPNPGQAYEQYF.

The rearrangement uses TRBV7-7 and TRBJ2-1; possibly TRBD1 or TRBD2 for D (5 bases each). The CDR3 length is 13 residues. From germline, CDR1 is SSHAT and CDR2 FNYEAQ (reference sequence). V was shortened by 3 bases and J by 6 bases, with 9 bases between the two germline ends. CDR3 in amino acids: CASSFGAGNEQFF. CDR3 in DNA: TGTGCCAGCAGCTTCGGGGCTGGCAATGAGCAGTTCTTC.

This clonotype turned up a few times. The chain joins TRBV11-2 to TRBJ2-7; 8 bases are shared with TRBD2. This CDR3 spans 16 amino acids. With 5 bases clipped from V and 2 bases from J, the junction kept 11 bases outside the gene matches. CDR1 and CDR2 (germline): SGHAT, FQNNGV. Here the CDR3 DNA reads TGTGCCAGCAGCCCTACCGGGGGGGCCTTGACCTACGAGCAGTACTTC. Translation gives CASSPTGGALTYEQYF.

This clonotype occurred a few times. This chain joins TRBV15 and TRBJ2-5; D is undetermined. The CDR3 length is 12 residues. Trimming cost V 3 bases and J 4 bases, with 6 bases left between them. Germline loops: CDR1 LNHNV, CDR2 YYDKDF (reference sequence). For the CDR3, the DNA is TGTGCCACCAGCAGGACGAGAGAGACCCAGTACTTC. Translating it yields CATSRTRETQYF.

V is TRBV14 and J is TRBJ2-7; D may be TRBD2 (7 bases). Trimming pared 3 bases from V and 4 bases from J, leaving 13 bases between. The CDR3 spans 14 residues. CDR1 is SGHDN and CDR2 is FVKESK in the germline V gene. CDR3 loop: CASSHRGAGYEQYF. Here the CDR3 DNA reads TGTGCCAGCAGCCATCGGGGGGCCGGGTACGAGCAGTACTTC.

This chain joins TRBV6-1 and TRBJ2-3; D remains ambiguous. The CDR3 is made up of 13 amino acids. Germline CDR1 reads MNHNS; CDR2 reads SASEGT. Trimming stripped 2 bases from V and 3 bases from J, with 6 bases between. CDR3: CASSEMATDTQYF. The CDR3 DNA reads TGTGCCAGCAGTGAAATGGCTACAGATACGCAGTATTTT.

The chain is built from TRBV7-2 and TRBJ2-7; 8 positions agree with TRBD2. Germline V CDR1 and CDR2: SGHTA, FQGNSA. V lost 1 base and J lost 2; bases outside the gene matches: 4. The CDR3 consists of 15 residues. The chain's CDR3 is CASSLVVSGAYEQYF. CDR3 in DNA: TGTGCCAGCAGCTTAGTTGTTAGCGGGGCCTACGAGCAGTACTTC.

This clonotype was observed a handful of times. The chain recombines TRBV12-3 or TRBV12-4 with TRBJ1-5; D remains unclear. This CDR3 has 15 amino acids. V was clipped by 5 bases and J by 0 bases, with 11 bases between them. CDR3 DNA sequence: TGTGCCAGCAGTCTTATGCCAGATAGCAATCAGCCCCAGCATTTT. Translated: CASSLMPDSNQPQHF.

This chain's CDR3 is CASSQAGPGANVLTF. The DNA of the CDR3 is TGTGCCAGCAGCCAAGCCGGCCCTGGGGCCAACGTCCTGACTTTC. The chain is built from TRBV14 and TRBJ2-6; D unresolved. The V gene's germline CDR1 is SGHDN and CDR2 FVKESK. The CDR3 has 15 amino acids. Trimming pared 1 base from V and 2 bases from J, leaving 6 bases between.

This clonotype was picked up one time. The chain couples TRBV6-2 or TRBV6-3 to TRBJ1-1; the D gene is possibly TRBD1 (5 bases). Between the trimmed V and J ends, which lost 2 bases and 2 bases, there was a span of 24 bases. The CDR3 has 19 amino acids. Germline assignment: CDR1 MNHEY and CDR2 SVGEGT. The CDR3: CASSYVEGGRADGNTEAFF. CDR3 in DNA: TGTGCCAGCAGTTACGTGGAAGGCGGCAGGGCGGATGGAAACACTGAAGCTTTCTTT.

This clonotype has ten or more counts. The CDR3 spells CASSVGGDTDTQYF. The CDR3, as DNA: TGCGCCAGCAGTGTGGGGGGCGACACAGATACGCAGTATTTT. The chain joins TRBV10-2 to TRBJ2-3, with D possibly called TRBD1 or TRBD2 (6 bases each). Trimming took off 4 bases at V and 2 bases at J, with 10 bases between the two ends. CDR3 length equals 14 residues. From germline, CDR1 is WSHSY and CDR2 SAAADI.

The chain uses TRBV28 and TRBJ1-6; the D is unclear. Germline V gene sequence: CDR1 MDHEN, CDR2 SYDVKM. The CDR3 consists of 12 residues. Trimming took off 6 bases at V and 8 bases at J, with 8 bases between the two ends. CDR3 sequence (DNA): TGTGCCAGCAGGAAGGACTATTCACCCCTCCACTTT. Its translation is CASRKDYSPLHF.

The chain uses TRBV11-2 and TRBJ2-7; 9 positions agree with TRBD2. Germline values: CDR1 SGHAT, CDR2 FQNNGV. The CDR3 runs 13 residues. The V gene end was trimmed by 0 bases and the J gene end by 10 bases; junction bases not matched to a gene: 4. The CDR3 region has the DNA TGTGCCAGCAGCTTAGAAGCGGGGGGCCCCCAGTACTTC. Amino acids: CASSLEAGGPQYF.

The V and J genes are TRBV12-3 or TRBV12-4 and TRBJ2-5, with a weak D call TRBD2 (5 bases). Trimming took off 5 bases at V and 3 bases at J, with 19 bases between the two ends. There are 16 residues in the CDR3. CDR3 residues: CASSPPERAYEETQYF. The DNA of the CDR3 is TGTGCCAGCAGTCCCCCTGAGAGGGCTTATGAAGAGACCCAGTACTTC.